These 10 T cell receptor beta chains were all obtained from the same sample, sequenced in a study of blood T cell repertoires in COVID-19. Measured with immunoSEQ multiplex PCR; TCRdb has only the in-frame clones, and not every one. In the table there are more than 65,000 clones, roughly 80% of which are singletons. Sequencing used peripheral blood. The source of these receptors is a woman between 65 and 79 years old with acute or convalescent COVID-19.

This chain links TRBV9 with TRBJ1-1; possibly TRBD1 for D (5 bases). Germline V gene lookup returns CDR1 SGDLS and CDR2 YYNGEE. The CDR3 is 14 amino acids. V shed 0 bases and J shed 5 bases, with 11 bases lying between them. CDR3 in DNA: TGTGCCAGCAGCGTAGTTTTGGGGGGTACTGAAGCTTTCTTT. Encoded protein: CASSVVLGGTEAFF.

This chain links TRBV7-2 with TRBJ2-3, with D perhaps matching TRBD2 (5 bases). V lost 0 bases and J 7 bases, leaving 20 bases between the germline ends. Germline CDR1 is SGHTA and CDR2 is FQGNSA. This CDR3 contains 17 residues. This chain's CDR3 is CASSLASSRTPPNTQYF. The CDR3 bases are TGTGCCAGCAGCTTAGCTTCTAGCCGAACACCTCCTAATACGCAGTATTTT.

The gene calls are TRBV19 and TRBJ1-5; 10 nucleotides align to TRBD1. The CDR3 is 18 amino acids. The J segment lost 1 base and the V segment lost 3 bases, leaving 9 bases of the junction unmatched. CDR1 is LNHDA and CDR2 is SQIVND in the germline V gene (reference sequence). CDR3 sequence reads: CASSITTGGIRSNQPQHF. CDR3 nucleotide sequence: TGTGCCAGTAGTATTACGACAGGGGGCATCAGGAGCAATCAGCCCCAGCATTTT.

The chain uses TRBV4-1 and TRBJ1-2, with D maybe TRBD1 (6 bases). This CDR3 is 13 amino acids long. Trimming removed 1 base from V and 6 bases from J, with 9 bases in between. Germline values: CDR1 MGHRA, CDR2 YSYEKL. The CDR3 loop is CASSQVGGDGYTF. The CDR3 DNA is TGCGCCAGCAGCCAAGTAGGGGGTGATGGCTACACCTTC.

The rearrangement links TRBV6-5 to TRBJ1-2, with D possibly TRBD1 on 6 matching bases. The V gene lost 0 bases and the J gene lost 3 bases, with 11 bases spanning the gap. The CDR3 runs to 15 residues. CDR1 is MNHEY, CDR2 SVGAGI, per germline. DNA of the CDR3: TGTGCCAGCAGTTACTCAGGTGGACAGTACTATGGCTACACCTTC. Its protein product is CASSYSGGQYYGYTF.

This chain links TRBV19 with TRBJ2-2; a weak D match, TRBD2 (5 bases). CDR3 length: 13 residues. The V end was cut by 4 bases, the J end by 4 bases, with 7 bases between. Per germline, CDR1 LNHDA and CDR2 SQIVND (reference sequence). CDR3 coding DNA: TGTGCCAGTAGTACCACTAGCACCGGGGAGCTGTTTTTT. It translates to CASSTTSTGELFF.

The genes are TRBV27 and TRBJ1-1, with unresolved D. Germline V gives CDR1 MNHEY, CDR2 SMNVEV (reference sequence). V lost 2 bases and J 1 base, leaving 8 bases between the germline ends. CDR3 length: 14 amino acids. This chain's CDR3 is CASSLRLGNTEAFF. The CDR3 region has the DNA TGTGCCAGCAGTTTAAGACTCGGGAACACTGAAGCTTTCTTT.

This clone was seen just once. The genes are TRBV4-1 and TRBJ1-1; TRBD1 might be the D (5 bases). Trimming cost V 4 bases and J 6 bases, with 15 bases left between them. The CDR3 length is 14 residues. Germline V gene data show CDR1 as MGHRA and CDR2 as YSYEKL. The CDR3 region has the DNA TGCGCCAGCAGCCCCACAGGCCTCCTTGCTGAAGCTTTCTTT. This gives the protein CASSPTGLLAEAFF.

This clone appeared a few times. This chain uses TRBV5-4 with TRBJ2-7; 8 nucleotides line up with TRBD1. The CDR3 is made up of 15 amino acids. Trimming at V came to 4 bases and at J to 3 bases, leaving 9 bases not matched to a gene. CDR1 SGHNT and CDR2 YYREEE come from the germline V gene (reference sequence). The CDR3 bases are TGTGCCAGCAGCACCCAGGGACAGGCAGACTACGAGCAGTACTTC. This sequence encodes CASSTQGQADYEQYF.

CDR3 nucleotide sequence: TGTGCCATCAGTGAGTCGACTCGAGGGGAGGGACGGAGATTCTCTGGGGCCAACGTCCTGACTTTC. Amino acid sequence: CAISESTRGEGRRFSGANVLTF. The genes are TRBV10-3 and TRBJ2-6; 7 positions match TRBD2. The CDR3 is made up of 22 amino acids. V shed 0 bases, J shed 0 bases, and the junction held 17 bases outside the gene matches. CDR1 and CDR2 from the germline V gene are ENHRY and SYGVKD.